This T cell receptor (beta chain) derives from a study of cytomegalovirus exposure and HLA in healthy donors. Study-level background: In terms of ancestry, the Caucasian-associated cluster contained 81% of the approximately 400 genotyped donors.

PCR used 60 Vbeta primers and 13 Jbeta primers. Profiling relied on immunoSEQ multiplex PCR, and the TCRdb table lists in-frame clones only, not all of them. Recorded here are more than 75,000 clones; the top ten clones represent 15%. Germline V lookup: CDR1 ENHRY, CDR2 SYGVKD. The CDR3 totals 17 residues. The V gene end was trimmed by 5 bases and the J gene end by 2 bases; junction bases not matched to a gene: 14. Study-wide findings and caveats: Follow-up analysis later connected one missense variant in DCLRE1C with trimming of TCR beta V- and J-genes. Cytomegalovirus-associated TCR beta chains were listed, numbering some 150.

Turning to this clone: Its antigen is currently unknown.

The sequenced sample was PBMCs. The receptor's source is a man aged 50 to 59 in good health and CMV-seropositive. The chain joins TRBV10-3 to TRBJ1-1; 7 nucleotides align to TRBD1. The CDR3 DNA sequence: TGTGCCATCAGTAATCCCCCGCCGGACAGGAGCAACACTGAAGCTTTCTTT. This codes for CAISNPPPDRSNTEAFF.